This T cell receptor beta chain was sequenced for a study of T cells after posttransplantation cyclophosphamide. Study conclusions and caveats: Donor CD8+ memory clones often dominated recipient blood repertoires at later times. TRB overlap between skin or GI tissue T cells and blood was limited.

Treatment was busulfan-fludarabine conditioning, a marrow graft, and cyclophosphamide on days +3 and +4. Notes on this clone: Its antigen is not identified.

Produced via immunoSEQ multiplex PCR; TCRdb's table is partial and in-frame only. Of some 12,000 clones listed, 80% to 90% were seen once; the top ten hold approximately 5.6%. The source material was PBMCs, sampled after allogeneic stem cell transplant with posttransplant cyclophosphamide. The sequence came from a female patient aged 50 to 65 who received an allogeneic stem cell transplant from a related donor, was CMV-positive, and had no GVHD. The graft donor may account for some of the T cells.

This chain's CDR3 is CASSSGAGTGVYGYTF. In nucleotides, the CDR3 is TGTGCCAGTAGTTCAGGAGCCGGGACAGGGGTCTATGGCTACACCTTC. The rearrangement uses TRBV19 and TRBJ1-2, with TRBD1 identical over 10 bases. Trimming took 5 bases from V and 4 from J; bases not matched to a gene: 10. This CDR3 has 16 residues. Germline V gives CDR1 LNHDA, CDR2 SQIVND (reference sequence).